This T cell receptor beta chain was sequenced in a study of OX40 agonist ivuxolimab in advanced cancers. Across the whole study: Prior anti-PD-1, anti-PD-L1 or anti-CTLA-4 therapy did not bar entry, and roughly 40% had some. Study-wide results and limits: Partial responders treated at 0.1-3.0 mg/kg exhibited clonal expansion among the lowest measured.

About this clone: Its target is not known.

Germline CDR1 and CDR2: LNHDA and SQIVND (reference sequence). Trimming stripped 5 bases from V and 2 bases from J, with 6 bases between. The CDR3 is made up of 12 amino acids. Sequenced by immunoSEQ multiplex PCR; TCRdb stores in-frame clones only, minus some. The sample holds some 42,000 clones; around 84% are singletons and the top ten take 21%. This receptor was taken from an adult with an advanced solid tumor such as melanoma, head and neck, liver or kidney cancer. The chain links TRBV19 to TRBJ1-1; no clear D. The material sequenced was CD4+ or CD8+ T cells sorted from blood, taken in a trial of the OX40 agonist ivuxolimab. This CDR3 reads CASSWGNTEAFF. CDR3 DNA: TGTGCCAGTAGTTGGGGAAACACTGAAGCTTTCTTT.